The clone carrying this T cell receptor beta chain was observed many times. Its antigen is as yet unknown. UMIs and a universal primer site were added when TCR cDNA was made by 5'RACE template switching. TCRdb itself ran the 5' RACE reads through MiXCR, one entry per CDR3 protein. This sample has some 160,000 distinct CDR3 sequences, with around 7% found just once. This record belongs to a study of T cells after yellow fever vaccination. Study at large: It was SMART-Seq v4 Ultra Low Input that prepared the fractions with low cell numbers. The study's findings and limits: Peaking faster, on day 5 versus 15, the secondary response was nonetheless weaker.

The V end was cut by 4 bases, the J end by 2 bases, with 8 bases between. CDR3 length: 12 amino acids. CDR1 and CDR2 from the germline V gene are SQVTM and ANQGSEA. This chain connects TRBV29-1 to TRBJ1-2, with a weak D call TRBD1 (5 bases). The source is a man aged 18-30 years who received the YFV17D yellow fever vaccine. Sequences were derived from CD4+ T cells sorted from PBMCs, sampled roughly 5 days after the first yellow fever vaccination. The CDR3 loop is CSVGQTNYGYTF. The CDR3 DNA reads TGCAGCGTTGGACAGACGAACTATGGCTACACCTTC.